The 29 T cell receptor beta chains below come from one sample, sequenced in a study of response to subunit inactivated influenza vaccine. TCRdb reprocessed the RT-PCR reads via MiXCR and lists one record per CDR3 protein. The table records a few hundred thousand distinct CDR3 sequences, more than 9% of them present only once. This sample comprised non-naive T cells sorted from PBMCs, obtained around 15 days before vaccination. Receptors were obtained from a man aged 50-60 years who received an inactivated influenza vaccine.

Comments on this clonotype: One junction end does not reproduce the germline sequence, and a read error may be involved. The chain couples TRBV5-6 to TRBJ2-7; 7 nucleotides match TRBD1. The CDR3 runs 15 residues. Per germline, CDR1 SGHDT and CDR2 YYEEEE. CDR3 residues: CASSLGDRVSHEQYF. In nucleotides, the CDR3 is TGTGCCAGCAGCTTGGGAGACAGGGTCTCCCACGAGCAGTACTTC.

This clonotype was recorded many times. V is TRBV18 and J is TRBJ2-2; D not resolved. Between the trimmed V and J ends, which lost 6 bases and 0 bases, there was a span of 11 bases. The CDR3 sequence is 15 residues long. Germline V gene sequence: CDR1 KGHSH, CDR2 LQKENI. The CDR3 DNA sequence: TGTGCCAGCTCTTCGGACCAATCGAACACCGGGGAGCTGTTTTTT. The encoded protein is CASSSDQSNTGELFF.

This clonotype showed up just a few times. The chain has TRBV11-2 and TRBJ1-1; maybe TRBD1 (6 bases). The CDR3 runs 13 residues. The germline V gene has CDR1 SGHAT and CDR2 FQNNGV. Trimming removed 5 bases from V and 7 bases from J, with 14 bases in between. The CDR3 bases are TGTGCCAGCAGCCCAGGGCGGGGGCGTGAAGCTTTCTTT. This translates into CASSPGRGREAFF.

This clonotype was recorded at least ten times. The chain links TRBV4-1 to TRBJ1-2; TRBD1 is a possible D gene (6 bases). This CDR3 comprises 14 residues. Trimming cost V 1 base and J 8 bases, with 14 bases left between them. Germline V CDR1 and CDR2: MGHRA, YSYEKL. In DNA, the CDR3 is TGCGCCAGCAGCCAAGGGTCAGGGGCTGGCGGCTACACCTTC. Its protein product is CASSQGSGAGGYTF.

This clonotype was found a few times. The rearrangement joins TRBV12-3 or TRBV12-4 to TRBJ1-6; D unresolved. V was trimmed by 5 bases and J by 9 bases, leaving 11 bases between them. The CDR3 contains 13 residues. The CDR3 loop is CASSPPQVSPLHF. Written as DNA, the CDR3 is TGTGCCAGCAGTCCCCCCCAGGTTTCACCCCTCCACTTT.

The gene calls are TRBV5-1 and TRBJ2-7; unclear D gene. Looked up from germline, CDR1 is SGHRS and CDR2 is YFSETQ. The V end lost 5 bases, the J end lost 0 bases, and 12 bases lay between the germline ends. The CDR3 runs 14 residues. The CDR3 nucleotides read TGCGCCAGCAGTCCTGAGTCCCTCTCCTACGAGCAGTACTTC. As protein: CASSPESLSYEQYF.

Within the sample, this clonotype is medium-sized. The chain links TRBV29-1 to TRBJ2-5; D unclear. Trimming pared 4 bases from V and 5 bases from J, leaving 5 bases between. The germline CDR1 and CDR2 sequences are SQVTM and ANQGSEA. The CDR3 spans 10 residues. CDR3 bases: TGCAGCGTTGTATTCGAGACCCAGTACTTC. It yields the protein CSVVFETQYF.

V usage is TRBV7-2 and J usage is TRBJ2-5; possible D gene TRBD2, 7 bases. Trimming removed 0 bases at V and 5 bases at J, with 13 bases between. The CDR3 runs to 15 residues. Germline lookup yields CDR1 SGHTA and CDR2 FQGNSA. This CDR3 is CASSLAVGGGETQYF. CDR3 in DNA: TGTGCCAGCAGCTTAGCTGTGGGAGGGGGGGAGACCCAGTACTTC.

V usage is TRBV7-8 and J usage is TRBJ2-2; no reliable D call. Germline CDR1 is SGHVS and CDR2 is FQNEAQ. The CDR3 consists of 14 residues. Trimming took 0 bases from V and 6 from J, leaving 8 bases between them. The CDR3 loop reads CASSLAYQSGELFF. CDR3 DNA: TGTGCCAGCAGCTTAGCGTACCAGTCCGGGGAGCTGTTTTTT. Full variable domain (rest looked up from reference TRBV7-8 and TRBJ2-2): GAGVSQSPRYKVAKRGQDVALRCDPISGHVSLFWYQQALGQGPEFLTYFQNEAQLDKSGLPSDRFFAERPEGSVSTLKIQRTQQEDSAVYLCASSLAYQSGELFFGEGSRLTVL.

This clonotype has more than one count but fewer than ten. Here the CDR3 DNA reads TGCGCCAGCAGCCAAGATCTTGCGGGGGGGACGGATACGCAGTATTTT. It yields the protein CASSQDLAGGTDTQYF. The chain combines TRBV4-1 with TRBJ2-3; 9 nucleotides align to TRBD2. The trim removed 0 bases at V and 6 bases at J, leaving 7 bases unmatched. Per the germline V gene, CDR1 is MGHRA and CDR2 is YSYEKL. The CDR3 spans 16 residues.

This clonotype was counted a few times. The chain recombines TRBV27 with TRBJ2-7; 7 bases are shared with TRBD1. J lost 3 bases, V lost 5 bases, and 7 bases had no gene match. This CDR3 is 14 amino acids long. Germline V lookup: CDR1 MNHEY, CDR2 SMNVEV (reference sequence). The CDR3 sequence: CASSPGQPIYEQYF. CDR3 coding DNA: TGTGCCAGCAGTCCGGGACAGCCAATCTACGAGCAGTACTTC.

On this clonotype itself: A much larger clone differs by one base, so this may be a read error. The chain has TRBV11-2 and TRBJ2-4; perhaps TRBD2 as D (5 bases). Germline loops: CDR1 SGHAT, CDR2 FQNNGV. The CDR3 spans 18 residues. CDR3 region: CASSLGRIAALAQNIQYF. The DNA of the CDR3 is TGTGCCAGCAGCTTAGGTCGTATTGCGGCGCTAGCCCAAAACATTCAGTACTTC. The variable domain in full, with the rest retrieved from reference TRBV11-2 and TRBJ2-4, is EAGVAQSPRYKIIEKRQSVAFWCNPISGHATLYWYQQILGQGPKLLIQFQNNGVVDDSQLPKDRFSAERLKGVDSTLKIQPAKLEDSAVYLCASSLGRIAALAQNIQYFGAGTRLSVL.

This clonotype was detected only a few times. V gene TRBV29-1 combines with J gene TRBJ2-7; TRBD1 is a possible D gene (7 bases). CDR1 SQVTM and CDR2 ANQGSEA come from the germline V gene. V was pared by 1 base and J by 2 bases, with 12 bases between. CDR3 size: 14 residues. CDR3 DNA sequence: TGCAGCGTTGAAGTGGCAGGGGGGACCTACGAGCAGTACTTC. Amino acid sequence: CSVEVAGGTYEQYF.

J is TRBJ2-1 and V is TRBV7-2; the D is unclear. The CDR3 runs 14 residues. Germline V CDR1 and CDR2: SGHTA, FQGNSA. Between the trimmed V and J ends, which lost 1 base and 5 bases, there was a span of 9 bases. The DNA for the CDR3 is TGTGCCAGCAGCTTAGTATTCGGTAACAATGAGCAGTTCTTC. Its translation is CASSLVFGNNEQFF.

V usage is TRBV6-1 and J usage is TRBJ1-1; D is perhaps TRBD1 (5 bases). The ends were cut back, 11 bases at V and 4 bases at J, with 20 bases in the middle. This CDR3 spans 14 amino acids. Germline V gene sequence: CDR1 MNHNS, CDR2 SASEGT. The CDR3 DNA reads as TGTGCCGGTTCGTACCTCAGGGATGGCACTGAAGCTTTCTTT. It yields the protein CAGSYLRDGTEAFF.

In this sample, this clonotype turned up a few times. This rearrangement joins TRBV2 to TRBJ1-1; maybe TRBD1 (5 bases). V shed 6 bases and J shed 0 bases, with 17 bases lying between them. The CDR3 spans 16 residues. Germline CDR1 SNHLY, CDR2 FYNNEI. CDR3 nucleotides: TGTGCCAGCAGACCCGGGACGTGGGGCATGAACACTGAAGCTTTCTTT. As protein: CASRPGTWGMNTEAFF. The full variable domain, with the rest looked up from reference TRBV2 and TRBJ1-1, is EPEVTQTPSHQVTQMGQEVILRCVPISNHLYFYWYRQILGQKVEFLVSFYNNEISEKSEIFDDQFSVERPDGSNFTLKIRSTKLEDSAMYFCASRPGTWGMNTEAFFGQGTRLTVV.

The chain links TRBV2 to TRBJ2-3; 8 bases line up with TRBD2. Trimming at V came to 0 bases and at J to 2 bases, leaving 7 bases not matched to a gene. This CDR3 is built from 17 residues. Germline values: CDR1 SNHLY, CDR2 FYNNEI. The CDR3 DNA reads TGTGCCAGCAGTGAAGCTAGAGCGGGAGTAAACACAGATACGCAGTATTTT. Translation: CASSEARAGVNTDTQYF. The full variable domain, its missing parts supplied by reference TRBV2 and TRBJ2-3, is EPEVTQTPSHQVTQMGQEVILRCVPISNHLYFYWYRQILGQKVEFLVSFYNNEISEKSEIFDDQFSVERPDGSNFTLKIRSTKLEDSAMYFCASSEARAGVNTDTQYFGPGTRLTVL.

This clonotype was recorded a few times. CDR3 sequence reads: CASSLVGYNEQFF. CDR3 nucleotides: TGCGCCAGCAGCTTGGTCGGGTACAATGAGCAGTTCTTC. The J gene is TRBJ2-1, the V gene TRBV5-1; D uncertain. V was cut by 0 bases and J by 4 bases, with 5 bases left in between. Germline V CDR1 and CDR2: SGHRS, YFSETQ. This CDR3 has 13 residues. Variable domain in full (rest from reference TRBV5-1 and TRBJ2-1): KAGVTQTPRYLIKTRGQQVTLSCSPISGHRSVSWYQQTPGQGLQFLFEYFSETQRNKGNFPGRFSGRQFSNSRSEMNVSTLELGDSALYLCASSLVGYNEQFFGPGTRLTVL.

The V and J genes are TRBV6-5 and TRBJ2-7; TRBD2 aligns across 12 bases. This CDR3 has 16 amino acids. Germline trimming cut 3 bases from V and 1 base from J; bases unmatched to any gene: 4. Per germline, CDR1 MNHEY and CDR2 SVGAGI. CDR3 sequence reads: CASSYRTSGASYEQYF. DNA for the CDR3: TGTGCCAGCAGTTATCGGACTAGCGGGGCATCCTACGAGCAGTACTTC.

The chain has TRBV7-3 and TRBJ2-1; D not resolved. Trimming removed 3 bases from V and 10 bases from J, with 13 bases in between. CDR1 is SGHTA, CDR2 FQGTGA, per germline. The CDR3 has 13 amino acids. CDR3 in amino acids: CASSFDTYEEQFF. The CDR3, as DNA: TGTGCCAGCAGCTTTGATACATATGAAGAGCAGTTCTTC.

The rearrangement uses TRBV12-3 or TRBV12-4 and TRBJ1-3; 7 nucleotides agree with TRBD1. This CDR3 is built from 16 residues. After removal of 6 bases from V and 0 bases from J, the junction contained 8 bases not matched to a gene. The CDR3 region is CASSIQTGFSGNTIYF. The CDR3 DNA sequence: TGTGCCAGCAGCATACAGACAGGGTTCTCTGGAAACACCATATATTTT.

This clonotype was observed a few times. The chain recombines TRBV6-2 or TRBV6-3 with TRBJ2-1; 8 bases agree with TRBD2. Germline V gene data show CDR1 as MNHEY and CDR2 as SVGEGT. The CDR3 is 18 residues long. The V gene end was trimmed by 2 bases and the J gene end by 4 bases; junction bases not matched to a gene: 13. CDR3 loop: CASSYEIRGLAGYNEQFF. The CDR3, as DNA: TGTGCCAGCAGTTACGAGATTCGGGGGCTAGCGGGTTACAATGAGCAGTTCTTC.

This clonotype has more than one count but fewer than ten. The genes are TRBV11-2 and TRBJ1-6; D possibly corresponds to TRBD1 (5 bases). CDR3 length: 15 amino acids. V was trimmed by 2 bases and J by 4 bases, leaving 9 bases between them. Per germline, CDR1 SGHAT and CDR2 FQNNGV. The DNA of the CDR3 is TGTGCCAGCAGCTTAAACACAGGATATAATTCACCCCTCCACTTT. Translated, it gives CASSLNTGYNSPLHF.

The chain recombines TRBV13 with TRBJ1-1; D uncertain. The ends were cut back, 2 bases at V and 0 bases at J, with 16 bases in the middle. CDR1 PRHDT and CDR2 FYEKMQ come from the germline V gene (reference sequence). The CDR3 contains 17 residues. The CDR3 bases are TGTGCCAGCAGCTTACTTAAAACGGGCCGCATGAACACTGAAGCTTTCTTT. Protein sequence: CASSLLKTGRMNTEAFF.

This clonotype turned up a few times. The gene calls are TRBV5-6 and TRBJ2-7, with unresolved D. The germline V gene encodes CDR1 SGHDT and CDR2 YYEEEE. The CDR3 is made up of 13 amino acids. V was pared by 2 bases and J by 3 bases, with 9 bases between. The CDR3 coding sequence is TGTGCCAGCAGCTTCGTGTGGGACTACGAGCAGTACTTC. Translation: CASSFVWDYEQYF. Full variable domain (rest looked up from reference TRBV5-6 and TRBJ2-7): DAGVTQSPTHLIKTRGQQVTLRCSPKSGHDTVSWYQQALGQGPQFIFQYYEEEERQRGNFPDRFSGHQFPNYSSELNVNALLLGDSALYLCASSFVWDYEQYFGPGTRLTVT.

This clonotype showed up just a few times. The genes are TRBV20-1 and TRBJ1-2; possible D gene TRBD1, 5 bases. The CDR3 runs to 13 residues. CDR1 DFQATT and CDR2 SNEGSKA come from the germline V gene (reference sequence). V was cut by 7 bases and J by 2 bases, with 14 bases left in between. In DNA, the CDR3 is TGCAGTGTCCCGGACACCAGAAACTATGGCTACACCTTC. Translation gives CSVPDTRNYGYTF.

This clonotype was recorded at least ten times. The chain uses TRBV10-2 and TRBJ2-7, with D perhaps being TRBD1 or TRBD2 (5 bases each). V lost 4 bases and J 3 bases, leaving 13 bases between the germline ends. CDR1 and CDR2 from the germline V gene are WSHSY and SAAADI. The CDR3 consists of 14 residues. CDR3 DNA sequence: TGCGCCAGCAGTGCCGGGACGGCCGTCTACGAGCAGTACTTC. Protein: CASSAGTAVYEQYF.

This clonotype was picked up a small number of times. The chain carries TRBV28 and TRBJ1-1; D is unclear. Trimming stripped 3 bases from V and 6 bases from J, with 17 bases between. Germline V lookup: CDR1 MDHEN, CDR2 SYDVKM. The CDR3 loop spans 15 amino acids. The CDR3 here is CASSLSQWLSPEAFF. The CDR3 DNA sequence: TGTGCCAGCAGTTTGTCCCAGTGGTTGTCTCCTGAAGCTTTCTTT.

The genes are TRBV7-9 and TRBJ2-6; D gene uncertain. The CDR3 loop spans 16 amino acids. Germline-derived CDR1 and CDR2 are SEHNR and FQNEAQ (reference sequence). Trimming took 9 bases from V and 0 from J, leaving 15 bases between them. The CDR3 protein is CASELRMSSGANVLTF. CDR3 nucleotides: TGTGCCAGTGAGCTTAGGATGAGCTCTGGGGCCAACGTCCTGACTTTC.